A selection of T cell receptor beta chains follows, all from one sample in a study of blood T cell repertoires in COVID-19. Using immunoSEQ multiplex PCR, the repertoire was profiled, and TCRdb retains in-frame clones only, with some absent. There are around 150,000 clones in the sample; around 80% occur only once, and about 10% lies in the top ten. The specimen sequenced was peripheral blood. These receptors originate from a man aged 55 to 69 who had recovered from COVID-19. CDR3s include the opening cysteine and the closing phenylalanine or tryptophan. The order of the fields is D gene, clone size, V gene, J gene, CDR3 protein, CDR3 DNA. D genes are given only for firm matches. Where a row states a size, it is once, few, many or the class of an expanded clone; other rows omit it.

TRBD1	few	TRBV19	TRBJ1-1	CASSIIGGANTEAFF	TGTGCCAGTAGTATCATAGGGGGCGCGAACACTGAAGCTTTCTTT
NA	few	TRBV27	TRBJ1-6	CASSSPRTLGNSPLHF	TGTGCCAGCAGTTCCCCCCGTACGCTCGGGAATTCACCCCTCCACTTT
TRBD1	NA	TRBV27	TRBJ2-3	CASSWAWTGLGTDTQYF	TGTGCCAGCAGTTGGGCCTGGACAGGGCTGGGGACAGATACGCAGTATTTT
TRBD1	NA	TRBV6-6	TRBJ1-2	CASSDGGGSWTGGYTF	TGTGCCAGCAGCGACGGGGGCGGATCCTGGACAGGGGGCTACACCTTC
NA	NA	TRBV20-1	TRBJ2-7	CSASPSYEQYF	TGCAGTGCTAGTCCCAGTTACGAGCAGTACTTC
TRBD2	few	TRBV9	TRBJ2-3	CASSVGAGVADTQYF	TGTGCCAGCAGCGTAGGGGCGGGAGTGGCAGATACGCAGTATTTT
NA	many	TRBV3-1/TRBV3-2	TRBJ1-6	CASSQGRDCLHF	TGTGCCAGCAGCCAAGGAAGGGACTGTTTACACTTT
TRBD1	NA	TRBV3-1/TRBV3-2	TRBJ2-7	CASSPMGTGISYEQYF	TGTGCCAGCAGCCCCATGGGGACAGGGATATCCTACGAGCAGTACTTC
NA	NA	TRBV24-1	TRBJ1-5	CATSTGLNQPQHF	TGTGCCACGAGTACAGGGTTGAATCAGCCCCAGCATTTT
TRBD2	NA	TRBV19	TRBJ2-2	CASSPQAGGNTGELFF	TGTGCCAGTAGTCCCCAAGCGGGGGGGAACACCGGGGAGCTGTTTTTT
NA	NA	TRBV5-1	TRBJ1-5	CASSLSGGNQPQHF	TGCGCCAGCAGCTTGTCAGGGGGCAATCAGCCCCAGCATTTT
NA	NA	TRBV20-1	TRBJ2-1	CSASGLAHEQFF	TGCAGTGCTAGTGGACTTGCCCATGAGCAGTTCTTC
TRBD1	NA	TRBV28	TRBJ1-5	CASRGTGSTNQPQHF	TGTGCCAGCAGGGGGACAGGGAGTACCAATCAGCCCCAGCATTTT